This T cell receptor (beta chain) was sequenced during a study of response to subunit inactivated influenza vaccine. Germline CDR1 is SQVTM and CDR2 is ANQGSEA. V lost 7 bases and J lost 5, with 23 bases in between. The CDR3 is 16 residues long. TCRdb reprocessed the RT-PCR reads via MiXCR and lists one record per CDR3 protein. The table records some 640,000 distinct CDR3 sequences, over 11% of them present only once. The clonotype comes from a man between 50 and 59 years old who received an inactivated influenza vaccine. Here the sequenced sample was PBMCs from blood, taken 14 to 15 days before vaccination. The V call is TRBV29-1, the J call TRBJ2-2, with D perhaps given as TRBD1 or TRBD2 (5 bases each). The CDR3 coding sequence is TGCAGCGCCGGACACCAGAGGGTTTCGACGACCGGGGAGCTGTTTTTT. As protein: CSAGHQRVSTTGELFF.